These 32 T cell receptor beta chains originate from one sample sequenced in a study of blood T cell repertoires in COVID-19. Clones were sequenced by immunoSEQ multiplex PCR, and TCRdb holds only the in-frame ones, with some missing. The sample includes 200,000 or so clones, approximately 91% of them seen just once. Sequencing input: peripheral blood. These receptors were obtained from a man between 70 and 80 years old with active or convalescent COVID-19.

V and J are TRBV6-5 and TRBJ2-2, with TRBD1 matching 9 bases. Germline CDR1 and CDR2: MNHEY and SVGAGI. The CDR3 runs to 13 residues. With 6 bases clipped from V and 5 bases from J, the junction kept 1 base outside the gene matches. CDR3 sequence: CASRTGGTGELFF. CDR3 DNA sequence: TGTGCCAGCAGGACAGGGGGTACCGGGGAGCTGTTTTTT.

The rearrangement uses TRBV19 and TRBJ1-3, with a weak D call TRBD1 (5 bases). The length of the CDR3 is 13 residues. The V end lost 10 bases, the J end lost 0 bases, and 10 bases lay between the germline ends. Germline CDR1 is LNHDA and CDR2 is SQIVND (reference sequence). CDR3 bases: TGTGCCACCAGTACAGGCTCTGGAAACACCATATATTTT. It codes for CATSTGSGNTIYF. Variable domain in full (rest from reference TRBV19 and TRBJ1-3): DGGITQSPKYLFRKEGQNVTLSCEQNLNHDAMYWYRQDPGQGLRLIYYSQIVNDFQKGDIAEGYSVSREKKESFPLTVTSAQKNPTAFYLCATSTGSGNTIYFGEGSWLTVV.

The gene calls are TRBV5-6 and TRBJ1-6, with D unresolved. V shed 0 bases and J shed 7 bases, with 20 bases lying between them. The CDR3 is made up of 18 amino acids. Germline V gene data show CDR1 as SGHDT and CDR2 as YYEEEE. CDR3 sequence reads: CASSLVIGGTARNSPLHF. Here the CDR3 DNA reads TGTGCCAGCAGCTTGGTTATTGGTGGAACAGCACGAAATTCACCCCTCCACTTT.

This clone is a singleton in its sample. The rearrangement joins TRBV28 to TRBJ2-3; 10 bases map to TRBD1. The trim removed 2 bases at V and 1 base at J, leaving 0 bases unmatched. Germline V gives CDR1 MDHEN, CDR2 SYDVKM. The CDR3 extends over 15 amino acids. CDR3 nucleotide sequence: TGTGCCAGCAGTTTAGGGACAGGGGGCACAGATACGCAGTATTTT. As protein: CASSLGTGGTDTQYF.

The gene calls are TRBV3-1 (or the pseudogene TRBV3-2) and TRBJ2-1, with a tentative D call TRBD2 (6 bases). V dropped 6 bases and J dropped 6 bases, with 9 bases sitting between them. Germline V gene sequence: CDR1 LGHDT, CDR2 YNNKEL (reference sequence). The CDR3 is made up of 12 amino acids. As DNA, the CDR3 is TGTGCCAGCAGGATGGGGGGCAATGAGCAGTTCTTC. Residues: CASRMGGNEQFF.

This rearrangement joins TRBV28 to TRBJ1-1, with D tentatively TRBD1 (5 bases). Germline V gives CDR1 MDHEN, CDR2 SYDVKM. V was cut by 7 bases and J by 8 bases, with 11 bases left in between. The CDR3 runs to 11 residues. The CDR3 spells CASMDTFEAFF. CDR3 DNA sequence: TGTGCCAGCATGGACACCTTCGAAGCTTTCTTT.

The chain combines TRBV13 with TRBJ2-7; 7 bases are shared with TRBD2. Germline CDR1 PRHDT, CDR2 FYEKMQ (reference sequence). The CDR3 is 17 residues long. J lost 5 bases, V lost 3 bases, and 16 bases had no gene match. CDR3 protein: CASSFPQSSSGYHEQYF. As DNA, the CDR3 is TGTGCCAGCAGCTTTCCCCAATCGTCTAGCGGATACCACGAGCAGTACTTC.

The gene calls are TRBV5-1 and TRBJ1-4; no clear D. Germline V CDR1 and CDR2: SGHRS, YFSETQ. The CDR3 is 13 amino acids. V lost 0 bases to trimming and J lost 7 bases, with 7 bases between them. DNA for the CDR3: TGCGCCAGCAGCTTGGGACACCCTGAAAAACTGTTTTTT. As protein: CASSLGHPEKLFF.

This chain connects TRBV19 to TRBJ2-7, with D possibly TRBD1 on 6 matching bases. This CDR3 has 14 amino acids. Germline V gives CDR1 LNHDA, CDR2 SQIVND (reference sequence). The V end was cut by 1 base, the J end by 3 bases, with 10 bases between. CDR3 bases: TGTGCCAGTAGTATAGCCAGGGGCGACTACGAGCAGTACTTC. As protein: CASSIARGDYEQYF.

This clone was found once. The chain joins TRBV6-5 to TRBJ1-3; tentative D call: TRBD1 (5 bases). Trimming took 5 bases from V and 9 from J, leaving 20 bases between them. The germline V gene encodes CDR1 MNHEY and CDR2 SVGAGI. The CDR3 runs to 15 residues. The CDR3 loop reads CASSSPRGGTVTIYF. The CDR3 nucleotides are TGTGCCAGCAGTAGCCCAAGGGGAGGGACGGTCACCATATATTTT.

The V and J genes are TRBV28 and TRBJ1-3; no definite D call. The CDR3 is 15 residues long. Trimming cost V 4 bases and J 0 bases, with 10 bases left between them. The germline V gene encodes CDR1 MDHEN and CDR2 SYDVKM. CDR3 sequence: CASSSQANSGNTIYF. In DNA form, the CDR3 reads TGTGCCAGCAGTTCCCAGGCAAACTCTGGAAACACCATATATTTT.

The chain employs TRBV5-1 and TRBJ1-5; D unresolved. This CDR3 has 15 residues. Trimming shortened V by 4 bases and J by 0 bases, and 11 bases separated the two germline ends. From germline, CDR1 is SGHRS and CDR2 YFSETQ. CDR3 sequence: CASSRWGDSNQPQHF. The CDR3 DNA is TGCGCCAGCAGCCGGTGGGGAGATAGCAATCAGCCCCAGCATTTT.

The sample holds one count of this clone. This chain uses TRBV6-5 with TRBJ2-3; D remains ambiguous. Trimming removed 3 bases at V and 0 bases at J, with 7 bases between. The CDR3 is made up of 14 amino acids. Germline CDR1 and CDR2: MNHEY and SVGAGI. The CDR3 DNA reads TGTGCCAGCAGTTATGTTAAAAGCACAGATACGCAGTATTTT. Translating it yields CASSYVKSTDTQYF.

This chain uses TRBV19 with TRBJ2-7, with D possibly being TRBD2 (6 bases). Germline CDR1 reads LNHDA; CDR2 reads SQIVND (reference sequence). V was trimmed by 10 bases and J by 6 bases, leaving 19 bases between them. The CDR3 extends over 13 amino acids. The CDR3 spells CATSAGLQSEQYF. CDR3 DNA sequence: TGTGCCACCAGCGCGGGACTTCAATCCGAGCAGTACTTC.

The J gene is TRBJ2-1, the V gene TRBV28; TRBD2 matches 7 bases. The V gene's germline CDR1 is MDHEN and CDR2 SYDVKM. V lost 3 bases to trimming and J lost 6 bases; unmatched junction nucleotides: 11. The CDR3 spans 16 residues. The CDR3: CASSFLGGSWINEQFF. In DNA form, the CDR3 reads TGTGCCAGCAGTTTTTTGGGCGGGAGTTGGATCAATGAGCAGTTCTTC.

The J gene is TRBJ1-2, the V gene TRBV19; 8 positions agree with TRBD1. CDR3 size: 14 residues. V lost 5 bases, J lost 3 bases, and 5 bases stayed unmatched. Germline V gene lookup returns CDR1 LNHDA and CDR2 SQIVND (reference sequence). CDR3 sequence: CASSHDRGYYGYTF. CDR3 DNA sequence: TGTGCCAGTAGTCATGACAGGGGCTACTATGGCTACACCTTC.

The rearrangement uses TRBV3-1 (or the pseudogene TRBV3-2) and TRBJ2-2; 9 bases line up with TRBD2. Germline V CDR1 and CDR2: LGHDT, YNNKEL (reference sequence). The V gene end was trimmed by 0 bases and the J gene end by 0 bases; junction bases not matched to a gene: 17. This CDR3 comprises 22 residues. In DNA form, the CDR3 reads TGTGCCAGCAGCCAAGATGGTGCGGCTAGCGGGGCGGCTGACGCGAACACCGGGGAGCTGTTTTTT. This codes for CASSQDGAASGAADANTGELFF.

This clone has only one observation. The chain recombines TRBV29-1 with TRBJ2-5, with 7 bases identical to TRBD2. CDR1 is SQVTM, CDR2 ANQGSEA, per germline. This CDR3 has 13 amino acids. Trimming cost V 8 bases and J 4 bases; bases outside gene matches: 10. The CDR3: CSITAGVGETQYF. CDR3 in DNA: TGCAGCATCACCGCGGGAGTTGGAGAGACCCAGTACTTC.

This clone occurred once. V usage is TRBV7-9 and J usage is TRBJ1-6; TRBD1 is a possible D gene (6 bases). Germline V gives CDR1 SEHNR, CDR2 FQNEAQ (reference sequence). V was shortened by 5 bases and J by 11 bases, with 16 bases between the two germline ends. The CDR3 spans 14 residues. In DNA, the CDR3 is TGTGCCAGCAGCATTGAGCAGGGGAGAGCACCCCTCCACTTT. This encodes CASSIEQGRAPLHF.

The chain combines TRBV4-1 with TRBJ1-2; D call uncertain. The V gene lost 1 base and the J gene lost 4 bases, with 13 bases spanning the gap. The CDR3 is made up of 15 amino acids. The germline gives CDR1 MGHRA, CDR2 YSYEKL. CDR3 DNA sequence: TGCGCCAGCAGCCAAGTCCTAACAGCCATCTATGGCTACACCTTC. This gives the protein CASSQVLTAIYGYTF.

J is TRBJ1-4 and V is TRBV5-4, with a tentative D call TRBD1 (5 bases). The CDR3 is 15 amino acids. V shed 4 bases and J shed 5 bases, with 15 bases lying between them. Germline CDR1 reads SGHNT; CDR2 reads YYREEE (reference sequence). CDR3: CASSLLSGGNEKLFF. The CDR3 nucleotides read TGTGCCAGCAGCCTCCTATCGGGGGGGAATGAAAAACTGTTTTTT.

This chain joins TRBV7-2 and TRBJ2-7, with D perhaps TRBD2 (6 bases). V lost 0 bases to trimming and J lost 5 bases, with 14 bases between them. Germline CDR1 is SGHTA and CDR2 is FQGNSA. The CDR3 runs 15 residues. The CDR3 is CASSLALPGEDEQYF. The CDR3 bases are TGTGCCAGCAGCTTAGCGCTACCGGGAGAAGACGAGCAGTACTTC.

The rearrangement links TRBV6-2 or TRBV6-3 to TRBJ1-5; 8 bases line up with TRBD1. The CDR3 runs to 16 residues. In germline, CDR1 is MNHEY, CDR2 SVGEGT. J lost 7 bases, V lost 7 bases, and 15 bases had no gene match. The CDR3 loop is CASTPRGQGRGQPQHF. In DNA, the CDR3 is TGTGCCAGCACCCCCCGCGGACAGGGTCGGGGCCAGCCCCAGCATTTT.

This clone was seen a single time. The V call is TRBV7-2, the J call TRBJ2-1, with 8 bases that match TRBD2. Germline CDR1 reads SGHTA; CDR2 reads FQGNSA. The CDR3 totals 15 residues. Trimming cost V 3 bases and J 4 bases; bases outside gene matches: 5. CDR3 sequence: CASSFDSGIYNEQFF. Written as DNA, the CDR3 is TGTGCCAGCAGCTTCGATAGCGGGATTTACAATGAGCAGTTCTTC.

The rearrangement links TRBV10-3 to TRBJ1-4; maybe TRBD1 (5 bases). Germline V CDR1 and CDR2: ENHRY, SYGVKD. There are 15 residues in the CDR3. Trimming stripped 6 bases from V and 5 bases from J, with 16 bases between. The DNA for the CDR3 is TGTGCCATCAGAGCGGCGGGGGGGGTGAATGAAAAACTGTTTTTT. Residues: CAIRAAGGVNEKLFF.

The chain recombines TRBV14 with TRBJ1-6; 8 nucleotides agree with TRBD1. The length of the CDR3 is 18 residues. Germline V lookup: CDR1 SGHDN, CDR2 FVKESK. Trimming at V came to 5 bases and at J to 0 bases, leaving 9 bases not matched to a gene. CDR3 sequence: CASSARQGRSSYNSPLHF. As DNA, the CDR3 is TGTGCCAGCAGCGCGAGACAGGGGCGAAGCTCCTATAATTCACCCCTCCACTTT.

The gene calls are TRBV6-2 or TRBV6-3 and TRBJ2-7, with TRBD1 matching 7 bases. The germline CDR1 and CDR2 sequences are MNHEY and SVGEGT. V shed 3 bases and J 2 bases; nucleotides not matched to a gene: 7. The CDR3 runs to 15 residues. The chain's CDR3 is CASSYIQGLAYEQYF. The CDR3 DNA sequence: TGTGCCAGCAGTTATATACAGGGGTTGGCCTACGAGCAGTACTTC.

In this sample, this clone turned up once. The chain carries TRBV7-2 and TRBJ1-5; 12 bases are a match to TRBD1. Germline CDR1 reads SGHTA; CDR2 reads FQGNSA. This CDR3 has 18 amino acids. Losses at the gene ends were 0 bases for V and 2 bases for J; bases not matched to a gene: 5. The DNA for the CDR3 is TGTGCCAGCAGCTTAGCCGGGACAGGGGGCTTCGGCAATCAGCCCCAGCATTTT. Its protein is CASSLAGTGGFGNQPQHF.

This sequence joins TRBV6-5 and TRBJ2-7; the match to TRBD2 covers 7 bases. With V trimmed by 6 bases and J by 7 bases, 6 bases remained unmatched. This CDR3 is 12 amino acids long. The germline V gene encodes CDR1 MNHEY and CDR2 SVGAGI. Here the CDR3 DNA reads TGTGCCAGCAGCCGGGGGGATGGGGAGCAGTACTTC. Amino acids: CASSRGDGEQYF.

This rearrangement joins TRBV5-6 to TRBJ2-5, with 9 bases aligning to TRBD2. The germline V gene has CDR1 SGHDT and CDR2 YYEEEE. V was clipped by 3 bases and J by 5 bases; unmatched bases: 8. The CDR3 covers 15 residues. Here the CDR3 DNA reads TGTGCCAGCAGCTGGCCGGGACTAGCAGTGGAGACCCAGTACTTC. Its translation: CASSWPGLAVETQYF. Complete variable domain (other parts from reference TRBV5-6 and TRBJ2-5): DAGVTQSPTHLIKTRGQQVTLRCSPKSGHDTVSWYQQALGQGPQFIFQYYEEEERQRGNFPDRFSGHQFPNYSSELNVNALLLGDSALYLCASSWPGLAVETQYFGPGTRLLVL.

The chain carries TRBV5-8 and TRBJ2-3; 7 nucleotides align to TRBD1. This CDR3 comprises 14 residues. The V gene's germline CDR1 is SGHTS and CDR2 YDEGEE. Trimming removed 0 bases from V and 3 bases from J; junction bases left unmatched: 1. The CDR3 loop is CASSLEQGTDTQYF. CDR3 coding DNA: TGTGCCAGCAGCTTGGAACAGGGGACAGATACGCAGTATTTT.

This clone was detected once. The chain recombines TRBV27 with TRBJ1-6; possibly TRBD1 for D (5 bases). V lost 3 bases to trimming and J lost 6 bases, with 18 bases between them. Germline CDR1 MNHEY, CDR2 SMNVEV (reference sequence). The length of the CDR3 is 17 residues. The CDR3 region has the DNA TGTGCCAGCAGTTTCCAGACAGTTAGGGCTTCTAATTCACCCCTCCACTTT. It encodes CASSFQTVRASNSPLHF.